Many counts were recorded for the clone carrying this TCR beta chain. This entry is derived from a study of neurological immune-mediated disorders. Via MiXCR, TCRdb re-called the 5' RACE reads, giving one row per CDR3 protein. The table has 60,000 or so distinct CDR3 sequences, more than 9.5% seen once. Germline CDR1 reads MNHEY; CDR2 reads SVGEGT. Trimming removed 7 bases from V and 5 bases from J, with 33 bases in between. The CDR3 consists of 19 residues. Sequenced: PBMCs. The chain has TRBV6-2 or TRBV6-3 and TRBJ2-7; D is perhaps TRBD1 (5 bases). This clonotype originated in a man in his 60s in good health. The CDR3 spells CASTLRQGSQGYNGNEQYF. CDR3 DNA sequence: TGTGCCAGCACCCTCCGGCAGGGCAGTCAGGGATACAATGGAAACGAGCAGTACTTC.